These T cell receptor beta chains were read from a single sample in a study of cytomegalovirus exposure and HLA in healthy donors. Profiling relied on immunoSEQ multiplex PCR, and the TCRdb table lists in-frame clones only, not all of them. In the table there are approximately 300,000 clones, around 86% of which are singletons. Specimen: PBMCs. The origin of the receptors is a woman aged 18 to 35 in good health and CMV-seronegative. The CDR3 runs from the conserved cysteine through the conserved F or W. Each record gives: D gene, V gene, clone size, J gene, CDR3 DNA, CDR3 protein. D genes are given only for firm matches. The size of a clone is reported for some rows only, either as once, few or many, or as a class for expanded clones.

D gene: -
V gene: TRBV7-3
clone size: -
J gene: TRBJ2-3
CDR3 DNA: TGTGCCAGCAGTCCCGGGATGGCGGGCACAGATACGCAGTATTTT
CDR3 protein: CASSPGMAGTDTQYF

D gene: -
V gene: TRBV27
clone size: -
J gene: TRBJ2-3
CDR3 DNA: TGTGCCAGCAGTACTAGGACGGTGTCCGCGCATACGCAGTATTTT
CDR3 protein: CASSTRTVSAHTQYF

D gene: -
V gene: TRBV7-3
clone size: -
J gene: TRBJ2-1
CDR3 DNA: TGTGCCAGCAGCTTGGGACTCAACAATGAGCAGTTCTTC
CDR3 protein: CASSLGLNNEQFF

D gene: TRBD2
V gene: TRBV5-4
clone size: -
J gene: TRBJ2-1
CDR3 DNA: TGTGCCAGCAGCCTAAGGAGACTAGCGGTTTTGGATGAGCAGTTCTTC
CDR3 protein: CASSLRRLAVLDEQFF

D gene: -
V gene: TRBV4-3
clone size: -
J gene: TRBJ2-7
CDR3 DNA: TGCGCCAGCAGCCAAGACAGGGGGGCGGGAGAGCAGTACTTC
CDR3 protein: CASSQDRGAGEQYF

D gene: -
V gene: TRBV6-6
clone size: once
J gene: TRBJ1-5
CDR3 DNA: TGTGCCAGCAGTTTAGTATATCAGCCCCAGCATTTT
CDR3 protein: CASSLVYQPQHF

D gene: -
V gene: TRBV19
clone size: -
J gene: TRBJ1-1
CDR3 DNA: TGTGCCAGCCCTCCCGGTAGATGTGCTTTCTTT
CDR3 protein: CASPPGRCAFF

D gene: -
V gene: TRBV5-4
clone size: -
J gene: TRBJ2-7
CDR3 DNA: TGTGCCAGCAGCTTGCATTCCGGGGGGCTCGGCGAGCAGTACTTC
CDR3 protein: CASSLHSGGLGEQYF

D gene: TRBD2
V gene: TRBV15
clone size: -
J gene: TRBJ2-5
CDR3 DNA: TGTGCCACCAGCAGAGAAGCGGGAGCGGTAGAGACCCAGTACTTC
CDR3 protein: CATSREAGAVETQYF

D gene: -
V gene: TRBV9
clone size: -
J gene: TRBJ1-3
CDR3 DNA: TGTGCCAGCAGCGAAAACAGGGCCACGGGGGGAAACACCATATATTTT
CDR3 protein: CASSENRATGGNTIYF

D gene: TRBD1
V gene: TRBV4-3
clone size: -
J gene: TRBJ2-7
CDR3 DNA: TGCGCCAGCACCCCCGGGACAGGGGGCTCGTACGAGCAGTACTTC
CDR3 protein: CASTPGTGGSYEQYF

D gene: TRBD2
V gene: TRBV5-5
clone size: -
J gene: TRBJ2-7
CDR3 DNA: TGTGCCAGCAGCCCTGGGGCTAGCGGGAACGAGCAGTACTTC
CDR3 protein: CASSPGASGNEQYF

D gene: TRBD2
V gene: TRBV18
clone size: -
J gene: TRBJ2-5
CDR3 DNA: TGTGCCAGCTCCATGGCTGCGGGAGAAGAGACCCAGTACTTC
CDR3 protein: CASSMAAGEETQYF

D gene: -
V gene: TRBV4-2
clone size: -
J gene: TRBJ1-4
CDR3 DNA: TGTGCCAGCAGCTACACGGCGGGGGTGGGAGAAAAACTGTTTTTT
CDR3 protein: CASSYTAGVGEKLFF

D gene: TRBD1
V gene: TRBV4-3
clone size: -
J gene: TRBJ1-2
CDR3 DNA: TGCGCCAGCAGCCCCACCTCGGGACAGGGAGAGGGCTACACCTTC
CDR3 protein: CASSPTSGQGEGYTF

D gene: -
V gene: TRBV11-3
clone size: -
J gene: TRBJ1-2
CDR3 DNA: TGTGCCAGCAGCTTAGATGCCAGGGAATTTGCTGGCTACACCTTC
CDR3 protein: CASSLDAREFAGYTF

D gene: TRBD2
V gene: TRBV29-1
clone size: -
J gene: TRBJ2-3
CDR3 DNA: TGCAGCGTGGGGGGGTTGGTAGCGGGTAGGCAGTATTTT
CDR3 protein: CSVGGLVAGRQYF

D gene: TRBD2
V gene: TRBV27
clone size: -
J gene: TRBJ2-1
CDR3 DNA: TGTGCCAGCAGTTTAACCGGGAGGGCCGGAAATGAGCAGTTCTTC
CDR3 protein: CASSLTGRAGNEQFF

D gene: -
V gene: TRBV5-6
clone size: -
J gene: TRBJ1-2
CDR3 DNA: TGTGCCAGCAGCCTTGCTCTCAGGGAAGTTAGCTATGGCTACACCTTC
CDR3 protein: CASSLALREVSYGYTF

D gene: TRBD2
V gene: TRBV5-1
clone size: -
J gene: TRBJ2-5
CDR3 DNA: TGCGCCAGCAGCCCCCAGGGCGGGAGGGACCAAGAGACCCAGTACTTC
CDR3 protein: CASSPQGGRDQETQYF

D gene: -
V gene: TRBV15
clone size: -
J gene: TRBJ2-7
CDR3 DNA: TGTGCCACCAGCAGAGATTCTTGGGGGAGCGGGTACGAGCAGTACTTC
CDR3 protein: CATSRDSWGSGYEQYF

D gene: -
V gene: TRBV4-1
clone size: -
J gene: TRBJ1-4
CDR3 DNA: TGCGCCAGCGGAAAAACAGGGTTAACTAATGAAAAACTGTTTTTT
CDR3 protein: CASGKTGLTNEKLFF

D gene: -
V gene: TRBV28
clone size: -
J gene: TRBJ1-5
CDR3 DNA: TGTGCCAGCAGTTTATATAGGGGCGGTGGGAGCAATCAGCCCCAGCATTTT
CDR3 protein: CASSLYRGGGSNQPQHF

D gene: TRBD2
V gene: TRBV29-1
clone size: -
J gene: TRBJ2-1
CDR3 DNA: TGCAGCGTTGAAGAAGCGGGCGGGAGGGGCTACAATGAGCAGTTCTTC
CDR3 protein: CSVEEAGGRGYNEQFF

D gene: -
V gene: TRBV28
clone size: -
J gene: TRBJ1-4
CDR3 DNA: TGTGCCAGCAGTTTAGGGGGAGGGCTGTTTTTT
CDR3 protein: CASSLGGGLFF

D gene: TRBD2
V gene: TRBV4-3
clone size: -
J gene: TRBJ2-1
CDR3 DNA: TGCGCCAGCAGCCAAGTAGCGGGAGTGGGTCCTGAGCAGTTCTTC
CDR3 protein: CASSQVAGVGPEQFF

D gene: TRBD1
V gene: TRBV5-1
clone size: -
J gene: TRBJ2-2
CDR3 DNA: TGCGCCAGCAGCACCCGGGACAGTGACACCGGGGAGCTGTTTTTT
CDR3 protein: CASSTRDSDTGELFF

D gene: -
V gene: TRBV9
clone size: -
J gene: TRBJ1-2
CDR3 DNA: TGTGCCAGCAGTGGGGGGGTAGACGGTTCACCTAACTATGGCTACACCTTC
CDR3 protein: CASSGGVDGSPNYGYTF

D gene: TRBD2
V gene: TRBV28
clone size: -
J gene: TRBJ2-5
CDR3 DNA: TGTGCCAGCAGTTTACGTGTTAGCGGGAGGCCACAACAAGAGACCCAGTACTTC
CDR3 protein: CASSLRVSGRPQQETQYF

D gene: TRBD1
V gene: TRBV27
clone size: -
J gene: TRBJ1-2
CDR3 DNA: TGTGCCAGCAGTGATACAGGGGCTTATGGCTACACCTTC
CDR3 protein: CASSDTGAYGYTF

D gene: TRBD1
V gene: TRBV10-3
clone size: -
J gene: TRBJ2-7
CDR3 DNA: TGTGCCATCAGTGAGGGGGACAGGGGGCGCGAGCAGTACTTC
CDR3 protein: CAISEGDRGREQYF

D gene: -
V gene: TRBV2
clone size: -
J gene: TRBJ2-1
CDR3 DNA: TGTGCCAGCAGTGCGGACTATTGGGGTGAGCAGTTCTTC
CDR3 protein: CASSADYWGEQFF

D gene: -
V gene: TRBV27
clone size: -
J gene: TRBJ2-7
CDR3 DNA: TGTGCCAGCAGTCCAAGACAGAAAGCCTACGAGCAGTACTTC
CDR3 protein: CASSPRQKAYEQYF

D gene: -
V gene: TRBV6-1
clone size: -
J gene: TRBJ2-1
CDR3 DNA: TGTGCCAGCAGTGCTCAACGCGACGACAGCTACAATGAGCAGTTCTTC
CDR3 protein: CASSAQRDDSYNEQFF

D gene: TRBD1
V gene: TRBV2
clone size: -
J gene: TRBJ1-4
CDR3 DNA: TGTGCCAGCAGAACCACGGGACAGAATGAAAAACTGTTTTTT
CDR3 protein: CASRTTGQNEKLFF

D gene: TRBD1
V gene: TRBV28
clone size: -
J gene: TRBJ1-5
CDR3 DNA: TGTGCCAGCAGTCCCGGGACAGGGAGCAATCAGCCCCAGCATTTT
CDR3 protein: CASSPGTGSNQPQHF

D gene: TRBD1
V gene: TRBV4-3
clone size: few
J gene: TRBJ1-1
CDR3 DNA: TGCGCCAGCAGCCCCGGACAGGGGGGGCCTGAAGCTTTCTTT
CDR3 protein: CASSPGQGGPEAFF

D gene: TRBD2
V gene: TRBV7-9
clone size: once
J gene: TRBJ2-3
CDR3 DNA: TGTGCCAGCAGCTTAGCCTACGGGGGGGATACGCAGTATTTT
CDR3 protein: CASSLAYGGDTQYF

D gene: -
V gene: TRBV4-1
clone size: -
J gene: TRBJ2-7
CDR3 DNA: TGCGCCAGCAGCCAATCGAGCAGTCTAGCATACTACGAGCAGTACTTC
CDR3 protein: CASSQSSSLAYYEQYF

D gene: -
V gene: TRBV4-2
clone size: -
J gene: TRBJ2-7
CDR3 DNA: TGTGCCAGCAGCCAAGCTAGCGACTCCTACGAGCAGTACTTC
CDR3 protein: CASSQASDSYEQYF

D gene: TRBD2
V gene: TRBV7-2
clone size: -
J gene: TRBJ2-2
CDR3 DNA: TGTGCCAGCAGCTTATCGGGAGGCGCCCCCGGGGAGCTGTTTTTT
CDR3 protein: CASSLSGGAPGELFF

D gene: -
V gene: TRBV4-3
clone size: -
J gene: TRBJ1-3
CDR3 DNA: TGCGCCAGCAGCCAAGATATCGGGTCTGGAAACACCATATATTTT
CDR3 protein: CASSQDIGSGNTIYF

D gene: -
V gene: TRBV2
clone size: -
J gene: TRBJ1-5
CDR3 DNA: TGTGCCAGCAGGGCCCAGACAGGTCCCCAGCATTTT
CDR3 protein: CASRAQTGPQHF

D gene: -
V gene: TRBV9
clone size: -
J gene: TRBJ2-2
CDR3 DNA: TGTGCCAGCAGCCTAAGCGGGAACACCGGGGAGCTGTTTTTT
CDR3 protein: CASSLSGNTGELFF

D gene: -
V gene: TRBV19
clone size: -
J gene: TRBJ2-7
CDR3 DNA: TGTGCCAGTAGTATGGGGGCGGGCAGGGCGGACTACGAGCAGTACTTC
CDR3 protein: CASSMGAGRADYEQYF

D gene: TRBD2
V gene: TRBV5-1
clone size: once
J gene: TRBJ2-1
CDR3 DNA: TGCGCCAGCAGCCTGGGACTATACAATGAGCAGTTCTTC
CDR3 protein: CASSLGLYNEQFF

D gene: TRBD2
V gene: TRBV6-1
clone size: -
J gene: TRBJ2-3
CDR3 DNA: TGTGCCAGCAGTGAAAGCGGGACCACAGATACGCAGTATTTT
CDR3 protein: CASSESGTTDTQYF

D gene: -
V gene: TRBV27
clone size: -
J gene: TRBJ2-7
CDR3 DNA: TGTGCCAGCAGTTTAGCGGGTAGCTCCTACGAGCAGTACTTC
CDR3 protein: CASSLAGSSYEQYF

D gene: TRBD2
V gene: TRBV11-2
clone size: -
J gene: TRBJ2-1
CDR3 DNA: TGTGCCAGCAGCGATACAGCGGGGGGCGGGGTTGAGCAGTTCTTC
CDR3 protein: CASSDTAGGGVEQFF

D gene: TRBD1
V gene: TRBV12-5
clone size: -
J gene: TRBJ2-3
CDR3 DNA: TGTGCTAGTGGTTTGGTACGATACGGGGACAGGGACACAGATACGCAGTATTTT
CDR3 protein: CASGLVRYGDRDTDTQYF

D gene: TRBD1
V gene: TRBV28
clone size: -
J gene: TRBJ2-2
CDR3 DNA: TGTGCCAGCAACCAACCGGGACAGGGGGCAACCGGGGAGCTGTTTTTT
CDR3 protein: CASNQPGQGATGELFF

D gene: -
V gene: TRBV15
clone size: -
J gene: TRBJ1-2
CDR3 DNA: TGTGCCACCAGCAGTTGGGGCCCTCCTAACTATGGCTACACCTTC
CDR3 protein: CATSSWGPPNYGYTF

D gene: -
V gene: TRBV11-2
clone size: -
J gene: TRBJ1-2
CDR3 DNA: TGTGCCAGCAAGCGGCTGTCATCTTATGGCTACACCTTC
CDR3 protein: CASKRLSSYGYTF

D gene: -
V gene: TRBV19
clone size: -
J gene: TRBJ2-7
CDR3 DNA: TGTGCCAGTAGTAGCGGAGGGGACGAGCAGTACTTC
CDR3 protein: CASSSGGDEQYF